This passage covers 7 T cell receptor beta chains from one sample sequenced in a study of T cells in Graves' hyperthyroidism and ophthalmopathy. Amplification of TCR beta CDR3 regions was performed using RNA transcripts as template. The HTBI primer set served for first-round RT-PCR of the TCR CDR3. TCRdb ran MiXCR on the multiplex PCR reads and lists one entry per CDR3 protein. Here the sample spans about 660,000 distinct CDR3 sequences, roughly 45% being singletons. Sequencing used peripheral blood or thyroid tissue (not recorded which). The receptors come from an adult man with Graves' disease, either hyperthyroidism or ophthalmopathy (not recorded which).

At least ten counts were recorded for this clonotype. This chain uses TRBV7-2 with TRBJ2-7; D is undetermined. Germline CDR1 is SGHTA and CDR2 is FQGNSA. The CDR3 spans 11 residues. The V and J ends lost 2 bases and 4 bases respectively, with 3 bases between them. In nucleotides, the CDR3 is TGTGCCAGCAGCTTACTGTACGAGCAGTACTTC. It encodes CASSLLYEQYF.

CDR3 in amino acids: CASSVNRGDYGYTF. As DNA, the CDR3 is TGTGCCAGCAGTGTCAACAGGGGCGACTATGGCTACACCTTC. This rearrangement joins TRBV25-1 to TRBJ1-2; 7 bases align to TRBD1. The CDR3 length is 14 residues. The junction had 5 bases not matched to a gene; V was cut back by 4 bases and J by 3 bases. The germline V gene encodes CDR1 MGHDK and CDR2 SYGVNS.

This rearrangement joins TRBV10-3 to TRBJ1-6, with TRBD1 identical over 10 bases. V trimming: 11 bases; J trimming: 10 bases; junction bases outside the gene matches: 11. Germline V gene data show CDR1 as ENHRY and CDR2 as SYGVKD. The CDR3 length is 14 residues. CDR3 sequence: CASTGTGAGSPLHF. In DNA form, the CDR3 reads TGTGCCTCGACCGGGACAGGGGCTGGCTCACCCCTCCACTTT.

V gene TRBV7-2 combines with J gene TRBJ1-1; the D is unclear. There are 15 residues in the CDR3. Germline V gene data show CDR1 as SGHTA and CDR2 as FQGNSA. V gave up 0 bases and J gave up 7 bases, with 15 bases separating them. CDR3 DNA: TGTGCCAGCAGCTTAGCGCAAGGCGGAGCTAATGAAGCTTTCTTT. Its translation is CASSLAQGGANEAFF.

The chain is built from TRBV25-1 and TRBJ1-6, with D possibly TRBD1 on 5 matching bases. Germline-derived CDR1 and CDR2 are MGHDK and SYGVNS. The CDR3 loop spans 14 amino acids. V dropped 0 bases and J dropped 8 bases, with 8 bases sitting between them. As DNA, the CDR3 is TGTGCCAGCAGTGAATACAGGGAGGATTCACCCCTCCACTTT. Its protein is CASSEYREDSPLHF. Looking up the rest from reference TRBV25-1 and TRBJ1-6 gives the full variable domain: EADIYQTPRYLVIGTGKKITLECSQTMGHDKMYWYQQDPGMELHLIHYSYGVNSTEKGDLSSESTVSRIRTEHFPLTLESARPSHTSQYLCASSEYREDSPLHFGNGTRLTVT.

There are many counts of this clonotype. This chain uses TRBV7-2 with TRBJ1-1, with a weak D call TRBD1 (5 bases). The germline V and J ends were trimmed by 1 base and 4 bases, with 10 bases remaining between them. In germline, CDR1 is SGHTA, CDR2 FQGNSA. The CDR3 is 14 amino acids. The CDR3 is CASSLGGSSTEAFF. Here the CDR3 DNA reads TGTGCCAGCAGCTTAGGGGGGTCGTCCACTGAAGCTTTCTTT.

This clonotype has at least ten counts. The gene calls are TRBV7-9 and TRBJ1-5; no clear D gene. This CDR3 spans 14 amino acids. Germline V lookup: CDR1 SEHNR, CDR2 FQNEAQ (reference sequence). Trimming removed 4 bases at V and 1 base at J, with 8 bases between. CDR3 sequence (DNA): TGTGCCAGCAGCTCCGTAGGGAGCAATCAGCCCCAGCATTTT. Protein: CASSSVGSNQPQHF.